This T cell receptor beta chain was captured by sequencing in a study of blood T cell repertoires in COVID-19. In the study's own analysis: Amplified reference gene primers provided the basis for estimating nucleated cell counts. Sequencing was performed with immunoSEQ multiplex PCR; in TCRdb, only in-frame clones are kept and a portion is missing. The V and J calls and the clone size are those of that table, but D and trimming were determined from the DNA. This table has roughly 110,000 clones, about 88% appearing once. V dropped 3 bases and J dropped 10; count of bases not matched to a gene: 6. Germline lookup yields CDR1 WNHNN and CDR2 SYGVQD (reference sequence). The CDR3 spans 14 residues.

The V gene is TRBV10-1, the J gene TRBJ2-1; 10 nucleotides match TRBD1. The source material was peripheral blood. This sequence originates from a middle-aged man with acute or convalescent COVID-19. In nucleotides, the CDR3 is TGCGCCAGCAGTGATCCGACAGGGGGCCGGGAGCAGTTCTTC. Protein product: CASSDPTGGREQFF.